This TCR beta chain was documented in a study of blood T cell repertoires in COVID-19. Across the whole study: Samples taken during acute and convalescent COVID-19 were collected in the United States, Italy and Spain. PBMCs, B-cell-depleted T cells, or T cells provided the cDNA or gDNA that made up the material.

Germline V gives CDR1 LGHDT, CDR2 YNNKEL (reference sequence). The CDR3 has 17 amino acids. Trimming removed 2 bases from V and 6 bases from J; junction bases left unmatched: 10. As handled by the study authors: Quantification of nucleated cells was approximated via reference gene primer amplification. Profiled with immunoSEQ multiplex PCR; TCRdb holds only in-frame clones, not every one. That table is the source of V, J and clone size, and D and trimming were worked out from the DNA. The sample carries under 300,000 clones, about 89% recorded once. This sequence originates from a man aged 40-49 years who had recovered from COVID-19. The chain carries TRBV3-1 (or the pseudogene TRBV3-2) and TRBJ1-1; 12 nucleotides line up with TRBD1. The specimen was PBMCs or T cells enriched from blood (not recorded which). The CDR3 here is CASSQPGQGASFAEAFF. The CDR3 nucleotides read TGTGCCAGCAGCCAACCGGGACAGGGGGCTTCTTTCGCTGAAGCTTTCTTT.